This entry concerns a single T cell receptor (beta chain). Antigen specificity is unknown. These data come from a study of T cells in localized non-small cell lung cancer. Study findings and constraints: Investigators sequenced only a single tumor region, leaving heterogeneity possible. The study found T cell clonality highest in uninvolved adjacent lung, above tumor.

This CDR3 region has 14 residues. Germline-derived CDR1 and CDR2 are MGHRA and YSYEKL. V was pared by 4 bases and J by 1 base, with 11 bases between. TCRdb's table, derived via immunoSEQ multiplex PCR, lists solely in-frame clones and lacks some. The data hold thousands of clones, with 20% to 25% observed a single time. The sample in question was lung tumor tissue, obtained before any cancer treatment. This rearrangement joins TRBV4-1 to TRBJ2-7; D might be TRBD1 (5 bases). The sequence was collected from a woman aged 40 to 75 with stage I lung adenocarcinoma. CDR3 nucleotides: TGCGCCAGCAGCCCGAATCAGGGTTCCTACGAGCAGTACTTC. Translation: CASSPNQGSYEQYF.